This entry features one T cell receptor beta chain sequence. Antigen: not known. This sample is drawn from a study of cytomegalovirus exposure and HLA in healthy donors. Researchers ran the PCR with 60 Vbeta and 13 Jbeta primers. Only in-frame clones appear in the TCRdb table, and some are missing; sequencing was by immunoSEQ multiplex PCR. This sample's table has about 110,000 clones. Study-wide points: In vitro experiments confirmed that three CMV-associated chains were specific for CMV antigens. It was reported in a later analysis that an Asian-associated ancestry cluster showed fewer N-insertions than the approximately 670-donor mean.

The germline CDR1 and CDR2 sequences are SGDLS and YYNGEE. The CDR3 loop spans 15 amino acids. Each donor was nominally healthy when sampled (though unrecorded immune exposures were likely). The rearrangement uses TRBV9 and TRBJ2-5; 7 bases align to TRBD2. The DNA end favors TRBJ2-7, so the J call may be wrong. The sample was PBMCs. This TCR was sampled from a man aged 50-60 years in good health and CMV-seronegative. The CDR3 region has the DNA TGTGCCAGCAGCGTAAGTGGGGGGGACTCCTACGAGCAGTACTTC. It codes for CASSVSGGDSYEQYF.